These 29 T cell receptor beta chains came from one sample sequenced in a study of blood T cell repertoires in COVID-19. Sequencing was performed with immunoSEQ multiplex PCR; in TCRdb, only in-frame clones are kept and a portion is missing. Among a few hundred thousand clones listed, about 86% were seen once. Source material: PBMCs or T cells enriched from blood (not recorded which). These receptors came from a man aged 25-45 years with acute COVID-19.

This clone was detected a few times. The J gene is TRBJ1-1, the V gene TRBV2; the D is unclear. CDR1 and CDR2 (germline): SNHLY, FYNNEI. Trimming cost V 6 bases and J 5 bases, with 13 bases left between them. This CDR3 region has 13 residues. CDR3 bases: TGTGCCAGCAGCGGCGGCCTCCGGACTGAAGCTTTCTTT. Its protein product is CASSGGLRTEAFF.

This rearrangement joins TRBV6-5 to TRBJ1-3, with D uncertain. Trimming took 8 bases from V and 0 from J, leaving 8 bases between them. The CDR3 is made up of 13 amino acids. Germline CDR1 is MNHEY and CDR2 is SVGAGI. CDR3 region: CASRIYSGNTIYF. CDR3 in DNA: TGTGCCAGCCGCATCTACTCTGGAAACACCATATATTTT.

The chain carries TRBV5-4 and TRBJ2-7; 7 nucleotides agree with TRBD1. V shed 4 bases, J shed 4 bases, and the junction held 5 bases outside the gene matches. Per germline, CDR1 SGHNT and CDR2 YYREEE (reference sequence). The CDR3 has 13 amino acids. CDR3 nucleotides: TGTGCCAGCAGCCGGGGACAGCAGTACGAGCAGTACGTC. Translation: CASSRGQQYEQYV.

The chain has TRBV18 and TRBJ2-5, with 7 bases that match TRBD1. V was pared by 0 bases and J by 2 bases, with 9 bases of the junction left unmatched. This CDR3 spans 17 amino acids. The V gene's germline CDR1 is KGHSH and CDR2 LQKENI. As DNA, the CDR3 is TGTGCCAGCTCACCACCGAAAGGGACAGTAGAGCAAGAGACCCAGTACTTC. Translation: CASSPPKGTVEQETQYF.

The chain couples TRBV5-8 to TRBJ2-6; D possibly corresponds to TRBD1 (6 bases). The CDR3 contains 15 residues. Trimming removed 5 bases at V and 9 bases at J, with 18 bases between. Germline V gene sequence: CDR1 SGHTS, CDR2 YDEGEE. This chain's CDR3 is CASSGQTLVSNVLTF. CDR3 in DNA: TGTGCCAGCAGTGGACAGACTCTGGTTAGCAACGTCCTGACTTTC.

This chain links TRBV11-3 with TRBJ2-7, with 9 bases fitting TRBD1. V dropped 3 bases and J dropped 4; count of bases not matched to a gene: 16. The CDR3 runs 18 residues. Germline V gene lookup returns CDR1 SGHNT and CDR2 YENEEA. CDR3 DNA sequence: TGTGCCAGCAGCTTTCCGGGACAGGGTCCTTTTAGGGGATACGAGCAGTACGTC. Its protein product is CASSFPGQGPFRGYEQYV.

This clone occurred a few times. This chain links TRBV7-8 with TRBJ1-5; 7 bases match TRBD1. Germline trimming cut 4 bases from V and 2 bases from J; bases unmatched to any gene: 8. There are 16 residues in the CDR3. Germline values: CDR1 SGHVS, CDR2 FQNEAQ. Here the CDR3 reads CASSSGQILGNQPQHF. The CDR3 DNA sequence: TGTGCCAGCAGCTCGGGACAGATCTTGGGCAATCAGCCCCAGCATTTT.

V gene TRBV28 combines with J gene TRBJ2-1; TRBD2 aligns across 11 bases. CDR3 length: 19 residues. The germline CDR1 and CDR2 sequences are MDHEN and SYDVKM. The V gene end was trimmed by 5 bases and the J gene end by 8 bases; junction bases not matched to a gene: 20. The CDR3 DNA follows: TGTGCCAGCAGTCTCTTTAATCCCGTAGCGGGAGGGCCGTCAGATGAGCAGTTCTTC. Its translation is CASSLFNPVAGGPSDEQFF.

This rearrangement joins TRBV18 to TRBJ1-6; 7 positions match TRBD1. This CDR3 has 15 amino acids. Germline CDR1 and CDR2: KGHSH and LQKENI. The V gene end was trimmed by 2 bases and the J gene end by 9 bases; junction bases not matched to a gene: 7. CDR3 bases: TGTGCCAGCTCACCAACAGGGGTCGTGTCTTCACCCCTCCACTTT. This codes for CASSPTGVVSSPLHF.

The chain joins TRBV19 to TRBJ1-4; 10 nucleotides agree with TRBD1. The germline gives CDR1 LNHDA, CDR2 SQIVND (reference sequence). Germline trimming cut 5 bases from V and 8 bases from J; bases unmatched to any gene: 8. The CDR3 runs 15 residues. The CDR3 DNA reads TGTGCCAGTAGTGAGACAGGGGGCGTTCGGGAAAAACTGTTTTTT. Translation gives CASSETGGVREKLFF.

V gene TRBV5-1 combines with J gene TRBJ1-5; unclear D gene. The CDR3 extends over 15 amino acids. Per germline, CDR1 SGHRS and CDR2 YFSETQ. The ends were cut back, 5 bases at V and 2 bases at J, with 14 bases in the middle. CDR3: CASRLDPGGNQPQHF. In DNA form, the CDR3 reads TGCGCCAGCAGGCTCGACCCCGGGGGCAATCAGCCCCAGCATTTT.

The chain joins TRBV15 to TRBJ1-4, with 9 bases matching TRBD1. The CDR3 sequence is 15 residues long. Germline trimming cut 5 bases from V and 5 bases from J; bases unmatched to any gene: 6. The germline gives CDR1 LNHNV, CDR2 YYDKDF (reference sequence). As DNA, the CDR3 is TGTGCCACCAGCTGGGGAGGGACAGGGAATGAAAAACTGTTTTTT. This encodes CATSWGGTGNEKLFF.

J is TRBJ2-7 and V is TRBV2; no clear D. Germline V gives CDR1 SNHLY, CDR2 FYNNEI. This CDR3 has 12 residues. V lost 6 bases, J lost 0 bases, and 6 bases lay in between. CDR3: CASRHDSYEQYV. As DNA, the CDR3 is TGTGCCAGCAGACATGACTCCTACGAGCAGTACGTC.

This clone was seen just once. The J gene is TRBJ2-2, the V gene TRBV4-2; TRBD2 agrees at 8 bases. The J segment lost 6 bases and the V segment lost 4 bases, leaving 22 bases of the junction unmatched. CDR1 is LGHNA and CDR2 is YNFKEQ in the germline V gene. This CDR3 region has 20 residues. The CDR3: CASSPPGLEFSYALSGELFF. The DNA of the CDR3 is TGTGCCAGCAGCCCTCCGGGACTAGAGTTTTCTTACGCGTTGTCCGGGGAGCTGTTTTTT.

The CDR3 nucleotides read TGTGCCACCAGCAGATCAAACGGGTGGTATGGCTACACCTTC. Its protein is CATSRSNGWYGYTF. This chain joins TRBV15 and TRBJ1-2; D is ambiguous. In germline, CDR1 is LNHNV, CDR2 YYDKDF (reference sequence). The V and J ends lost 2 bases and 5 bases respectively, with 12 bases between them. The length of the CDR3 is 14 residues.

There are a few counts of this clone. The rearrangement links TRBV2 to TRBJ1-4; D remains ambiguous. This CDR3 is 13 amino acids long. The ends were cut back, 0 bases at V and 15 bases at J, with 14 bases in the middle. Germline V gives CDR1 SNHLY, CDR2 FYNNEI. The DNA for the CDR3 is TGTGCCAGCAGTGAAGCGCTTCGGGGTTATGTGTTTTTT. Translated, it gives CASSEALRGYVFF.

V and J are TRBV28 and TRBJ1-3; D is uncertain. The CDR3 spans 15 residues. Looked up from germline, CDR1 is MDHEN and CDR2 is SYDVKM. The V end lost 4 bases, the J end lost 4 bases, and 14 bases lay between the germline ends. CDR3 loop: CASSSWILEGNTIYF. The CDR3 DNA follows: TGTGCCAGCAGTTCTTGGATCCTAGAAGGAAACACCATATATTTT.

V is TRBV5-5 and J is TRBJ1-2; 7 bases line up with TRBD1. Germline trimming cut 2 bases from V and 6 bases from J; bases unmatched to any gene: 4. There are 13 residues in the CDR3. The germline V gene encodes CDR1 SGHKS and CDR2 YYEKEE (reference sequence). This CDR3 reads CASSFRGLDGYTF. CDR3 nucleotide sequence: TGTGCCAGCAGCTTTAGGGGGCTTGATGGCTACACCTTC.

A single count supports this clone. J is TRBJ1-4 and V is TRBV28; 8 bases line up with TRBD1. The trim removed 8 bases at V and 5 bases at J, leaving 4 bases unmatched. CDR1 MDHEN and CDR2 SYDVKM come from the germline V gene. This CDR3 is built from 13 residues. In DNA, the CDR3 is TGTGCCAGCCTCAGGGGGCTGAATGAAAAACTGTTTTTT. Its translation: CASLRGLNEKLFF.

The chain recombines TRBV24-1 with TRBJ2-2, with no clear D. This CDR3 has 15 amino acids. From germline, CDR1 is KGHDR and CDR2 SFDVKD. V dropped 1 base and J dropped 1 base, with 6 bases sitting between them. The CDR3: CATSDFWQNTGELFF. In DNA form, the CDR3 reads TGTGCCACCAGTGATTTTTGGCAGAACACCGGGGAGCTGTTTTTT.

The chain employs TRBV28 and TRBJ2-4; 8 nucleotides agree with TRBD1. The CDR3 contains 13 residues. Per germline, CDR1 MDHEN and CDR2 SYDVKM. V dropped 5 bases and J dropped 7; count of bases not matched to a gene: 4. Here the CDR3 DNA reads TGTGCCAGCAGTGCGGACAGGGTTAACATTCAGTACTTC. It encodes CASSADRVNIQYF.

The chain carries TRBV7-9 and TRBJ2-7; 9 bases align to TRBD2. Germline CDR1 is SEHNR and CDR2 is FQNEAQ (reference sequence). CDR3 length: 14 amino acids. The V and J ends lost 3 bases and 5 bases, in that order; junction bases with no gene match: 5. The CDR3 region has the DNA TGTGCCAGCAGCTTGGGGACTAGCCCGGACGAGCAGTACGTC. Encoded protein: CASSLGTSPDEQYV.

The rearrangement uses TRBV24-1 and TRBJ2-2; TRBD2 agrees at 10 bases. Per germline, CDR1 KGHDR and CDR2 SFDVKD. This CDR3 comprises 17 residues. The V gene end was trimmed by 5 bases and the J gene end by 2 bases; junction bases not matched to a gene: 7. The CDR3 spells CATSAASGRPNTGELFF. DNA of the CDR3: TGTGCCACCAGTGCGGCTAGCGGGAGACCAAACACCGGGGAGCTGTTTTTT.

CDR3 in DNA: TGTGCCAGCAGCGTAGGGGGCGGTACATACAATGAGCAGTTCTTC. Its translation is CASSVGGGTYNEQFF. The J gene is TRBJ2-1, the V gene TRBV9; a possible D gene is TRBD1 (5 bases). This CDR3 spans 15 amino acids. Trimming cost V 0 bases and J 4 bases, with 11 bases left between them. CDR1 is SGDLS, CDR2 YYNGEE, per germline.

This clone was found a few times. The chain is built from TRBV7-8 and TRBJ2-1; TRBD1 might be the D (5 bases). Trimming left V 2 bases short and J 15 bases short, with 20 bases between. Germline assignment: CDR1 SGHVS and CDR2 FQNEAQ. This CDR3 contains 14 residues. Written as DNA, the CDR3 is TGTGCCAGCAGCTTATCAATAAGGACACGGTCTCGGTTCTTC. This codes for CASSLSIRTRSRFF.

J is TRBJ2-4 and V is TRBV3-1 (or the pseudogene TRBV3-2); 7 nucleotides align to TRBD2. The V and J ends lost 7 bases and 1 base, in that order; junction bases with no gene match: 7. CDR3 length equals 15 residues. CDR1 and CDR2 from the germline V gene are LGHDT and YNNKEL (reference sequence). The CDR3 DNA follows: TGTGCCAGCATCTCTAGCGGAGGGGCCAAAAACATTCAGTACTTC. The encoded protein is CASISSGGAKNIQYF.

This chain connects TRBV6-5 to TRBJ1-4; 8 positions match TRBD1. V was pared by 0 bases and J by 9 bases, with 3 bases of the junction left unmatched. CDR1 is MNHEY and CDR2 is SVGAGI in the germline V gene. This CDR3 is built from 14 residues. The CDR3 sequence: CASSYSDRAQKLFF. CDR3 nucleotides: TGTGCCAGCAGTTACTCGGACAGGGCCCAAAAACTGTTTTTT.

The CDR3 spells CASSLSNQPQHF. CDR3 in DNA: TGCGCCAGCAGTCTAAGCAATCAGCCCCAGCATTTT. The chain joins TRBV10-1 to TRBJ1-5; no clear D. Trimming removed 5 bases at V and 1 base at J, with 3 bases between. The CDR3 covers 12 residues. In germline, CDR1 is WNHNN, CDR2 SYGVQD (reference sequence).

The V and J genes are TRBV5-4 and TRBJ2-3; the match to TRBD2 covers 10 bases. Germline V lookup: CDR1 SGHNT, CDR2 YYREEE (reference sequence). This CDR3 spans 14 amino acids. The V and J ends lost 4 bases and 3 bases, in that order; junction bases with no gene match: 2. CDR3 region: CASSILAGTDTQYF. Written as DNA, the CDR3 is TGTGCCAGCAGCATACTAGCGGGAACAGATACGCAGTATTTT. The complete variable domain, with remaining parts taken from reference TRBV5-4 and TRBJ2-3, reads ETGVTQSPTHLIKTRGQQVTLRCSSQSGHNTVSWYQQALGQGPQFIFQYYREEENGRGNFPPRFSGLQFPNYSSELNVNALELDDSALYLCASSILAGTDTQYFGPGTRLTVL.